This note documents a single T cell receptor beta chain sequence. The antigen it recognizes is unknown. The record has no base qualities; no much larger clone is one base away. This record belongs to a study of T cell repertoires in cytomegalovirus infection (dated by TCRdb to about 2019). For the wider study: Peptide stimulations targeted recently identified HLA-C-restricted CMV epitopes, whose presentation resists viral immunomodulation, together with well-studied HLA-B-restricted epitopes. Donor HLA type was relevant to the analysis, as public TCR beta signatures indicated carriage of CMV infection together with the matching HLA type.

The investigation overall reported the following: In the ex vivo response, HLA-C-restricted CMV-specific TCR beta clonotypes were dominant, and in two of eight donors the single most frequent clonotype came from this HLA-C-restricted group. In both this cohort and an independent approximately 350-donor cohort, the cumulative frequency of public TCR beta family members distinguished carriers of CMV infection plus the relevant HLA type.

As encoded in the germline V gene (reference sequence), CDR1 is DFQATT while CDR2 is SNEGSKA. At the junction V is shortened by 6 bases and J by 4 bases, with 13 bases in between. Inclusive of the bounding cysteine and phenylalanine, the CDR3 is 13 residues long. Solely the CDR3 DNA is kept, with 39 bases framed from the first base. The sequencer was an Illumina HiSeq 1500. TCRdb cleaned the public reads at Q25 with fastp, built clones with MiXCR and kept in-frame beta chains. Duplicate CDR3 protein sequences are folded into a single record with the most common DNA and genes. For this sample there are about 890,000 distinct CDR3 sequences; around 32% appear just once. The ten top clones hold over 12% of the sample. What this sample's treatment or condition label stands for: in vitro stimulation with specific CMV peptide epitopes to enrich CMV-specific T cells.

This receptor was taken from a human donor in good health (CMV status not recorded). Some clones in this sample may be carry-over from other donors' samples. The V gene is TRBV20-1 and the J gene is TRBJ2-1; TRBD2 might be the D gene, on 5 matching bases. Material: cultured CD8+ T cells from PBMCs, obtained from culture after CMV antigen stimulation. The CDR3 has the sequence CSATALAYNEQFF. In nucleotides, the sequence is TGCAGTGCCACGGCGCTAGCATACAATGAGCAGTTCTTC.